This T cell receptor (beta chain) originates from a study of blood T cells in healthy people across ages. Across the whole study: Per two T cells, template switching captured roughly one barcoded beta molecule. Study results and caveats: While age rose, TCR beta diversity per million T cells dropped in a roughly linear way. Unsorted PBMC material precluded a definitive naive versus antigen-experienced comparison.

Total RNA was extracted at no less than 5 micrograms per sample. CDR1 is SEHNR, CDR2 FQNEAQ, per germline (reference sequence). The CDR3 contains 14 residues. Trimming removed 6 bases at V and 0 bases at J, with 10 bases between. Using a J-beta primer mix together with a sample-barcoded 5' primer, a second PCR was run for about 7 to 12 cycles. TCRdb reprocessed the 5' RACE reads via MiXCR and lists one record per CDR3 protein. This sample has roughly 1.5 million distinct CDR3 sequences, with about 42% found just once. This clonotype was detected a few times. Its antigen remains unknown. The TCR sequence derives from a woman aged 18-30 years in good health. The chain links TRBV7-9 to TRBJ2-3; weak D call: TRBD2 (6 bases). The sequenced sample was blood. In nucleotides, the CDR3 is TGTGCCAGCAGAGTAGCGGACAGCACAGATACGCAGTATTTT. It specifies CASRVADSTDTQYF.